The sequence of this T cell receptor (beta chain) was determined in a study of T-cell reconstitution after alpha-beta-depleted transplantation in children. It was with unique molecular identifiers that the TCRbeta library was prepared. MiXCR was run by TCRdb on the PCR reads, yielding one entry per CDR3 protein. The sample contains 500,000 to 600,000 distinct CDR3 sequences, 32% of which appear only once. Germline V gene lookup returns CDR1 MDHEN and CDR2 SYDVKM. The CDR3 has 15 residues. Trimming removed 6 bases from V and 2 bases from J; junction bases left unmatched: 6. This sequence was found in a human donor who donated a stem cell graft to a child with aplastic anemia. This sample comprised PBMCs from the stem cell graft donor, obtained from the stem cell graft. The rearrangement uses TRBV28 and TRBJ2-7, with 11 bases that match TRBD2. The CDR3 region has the DNA TGTGCCAGCAGCCCCCCACTAGCGGGAGCCTACGAGCAGTACTTC. It specifies CASSPPLAGAYEQYF.